This T cell receptor beta chain originates from a study of blood T cell repertoires in COVID-19. Looking at the study overall: T cells, B-cell-depleted T cells, or PBMCs provided the cDNA or gDNA that served as material.

Losses at the gene ends were 6 bases for V and 4 bases for J; bases not matched to a gene: 6. The CDR3 runs 15 residues. CDR1 and CDR2 (germline): SNHLY, FYNNEI. TCRdb keeps only in-frame clones here, not all; method: immunoSEQ multiplex PCR. The table records 75,000 to 100,000 clones, 80% to 90% of them present only once. The rearrangement links TRBV2 to TRBJ1-4; 9 positions match TRBD1. Sequenced input: peripheral blood. This TCR came from a human donor in a cohort sampled during active COVID-19. CDR3: CASRDRGLDNEKLFF. DNA for the CDR3: TGTGCCAGCAGGGACAGGGGACTGGATAATGAAAAACTGTTTTTT.